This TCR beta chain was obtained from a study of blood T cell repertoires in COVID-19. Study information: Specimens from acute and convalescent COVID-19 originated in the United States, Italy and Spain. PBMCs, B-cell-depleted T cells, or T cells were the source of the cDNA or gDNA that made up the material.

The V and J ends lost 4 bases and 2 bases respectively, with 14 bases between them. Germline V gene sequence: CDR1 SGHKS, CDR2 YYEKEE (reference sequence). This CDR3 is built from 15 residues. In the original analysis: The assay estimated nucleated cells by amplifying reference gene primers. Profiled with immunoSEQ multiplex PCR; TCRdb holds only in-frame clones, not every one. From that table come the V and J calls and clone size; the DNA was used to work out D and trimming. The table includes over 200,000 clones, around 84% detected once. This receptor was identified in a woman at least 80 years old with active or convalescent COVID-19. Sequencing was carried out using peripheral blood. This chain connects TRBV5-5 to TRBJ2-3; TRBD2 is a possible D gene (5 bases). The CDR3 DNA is TGTGCCAGCAGCCTGGTTGGAGCGGCCACAGATACGCAGTATTTT. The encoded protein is CASSLVGAATDTQYF.